What follows are 21 T cell receptor beta chains derived from one specimen sequenced in a study of beta chain features in type 1 diabetes. The whole isolated RNA underwent reverse transcription, so sequencing captured expressed TCRB transcripts. Some clones are missing from TCRdb's copy, which holds only in-frame ones; the method was immunoSEQ multiplex PCR. The repertoire holds around 500,000 clones, with about an eighth as singletons. Input material: naive CD4+ T cells from blood. The receptors stem from a woman under 30 in good health.

This chain uses TRBV4-2 with TRBJ2-1; D is possibly TRBD2 (6 bases). CDR1 and CDR2 from the germline V gene are LGHNA and YNFKEQ. This CDR3 has 18 residues. V lost 3 bases and J 7 bases, leaving 25 bases between the germline ends. The CDR3 loop is CASSQAKLARDPTNEQFF. DNA of the CDR3: TGTGCCAGCAGCCAGGCAAAACTAGCCAGGGACCCAACTAATGAGCAGTTCTTC.

This clone was seen at least ten times. In DNA, the CDR3 is TGTGCCTGGAGTTCAAATTTTGGGGCCAACGTCCTGACTTTC. Translation gives CAWSSNFGANVLTF. J is TRBJ2-6 and V is TRBV30; D unclear. The CDR3 sequence is 14 residues long. Germline V gene lookup returns CDR1 GTSNPN and CDR2 SVGIG (reference sequence). Between the trimmed V and J ends, which lost 2 bases and 3 bases, there was a span of 8 bases.

This clone occurred a few times. This rearrangement joins TRBV6-5 to TRBJ2-2, with D uncertain. This CDR3 contains 12 residues. Germline V gene data show CDR1 as MNHEY and CDR2 as SVGAGI. Between the trimmed V and J ends, which lost 1 base and 7 bases, there was a span of 4 bases. The CDR3 DNA follows: TGTGCCAGCAGTTACTGGGGCGGGGAGCTGTTTTTT. It specifies CASSYWGGELFF.

DNA for the CDR3: TGTGCCACCAGCAGAGTGAAAGGGACTTCTGGGGCCAACGTCCTGACTTTC. As protein: CATSRVKGTSGANVLTF. V and J are TRBV15 and TRBJ2-6, with D possibly matching TRBD2 (6 bases). The germline V and J ends were trimmed by 1 base and 1 base, with 11 bases remaining between them. This CDR3 has 17 amino acids. CDR1 is LNHNV, CDR2 YYDKDF, per germline (reference sequence).

V is TRBV2 and J is TRBJ1-1, with D tentatively TRBD1 (5 bases). Trimming took 7 bases from V and 4 from J, leaving 13 bases between them. Germline V gene lookup returns CDR1 SNHLY and CDR2 FYNNEI. This CDR3 has 13 residues. CDR3 protein: CASNQGWGTEAFF. In DNA, the CDR3 is TGTGCCAGCAACCAGGGTTGGGGCACTGAAGCTTTCTTT.

This clone was observed many times. V gene TRBV13 combines with J gene TRBJ2-5, with TRBD2 identical over 7 bases. Looked up from germline, CDR1 is PRHDT and CDR2 is FYEKMQ (reference sequence). The J segment lost 9 bases and the V segment lost 5 bases, leaving 3 bases of the junction unmatched. CDR3 length: 11 residues. In nucleotides, the CDR3 is TGTGCCAGCAGCGCCAGCGGGGCCCAGTACTTC. The encoded protein is CASSASGAQYF.

The chain uses TRBV29-1 and TRBJ2-5; D tentatively fits TRBD1 or TRBD2 (5 bases each). The germline V gene encodes CDR1 SQVTM and CDR2 ANQGSEA. The CDR3 is 13 amino acids. V gave up 4 bases and J gave up 6 bases, with 15 bases separating them. Here the CDR3 reads CSVVSGRWKTQYF. In DNA, the CDR3 is TGCAGCGTTGTCTCGGGACGTTGGAAGACCCAGTACTTC. Drawing the rest from reference TRBV29-1 and TRBJ2-5, the complete variable domain is SAVISQKPSRDICQRGTSLTIQCQVDSQVTMMFWYRQQPGQSLTLIATANQGSEATYESGFVIDKFPISRPNLTFSTLTVSNMSPEDSSIYLCSVVSGRWKTQYFGPGTRLLVL.

This chain connects TRBV5-1 to TRBJ2-5, with 9 bases identical to TRBD1. The V segment lost 4 bases and the J segment 2 bases; nucleotides outside the gene matches: 6. This CDR3 is built from 15 residues. Germline V gene lookup returns CDR1 SGHRS and CDR2 YFSETQ. CDR3 bases: TGCGCCAGCAGCCAGGACAGGGGACATCAAGAGACCCAGTACTTC. Translation gives CASSQDRGHQETQYF.

This clone was detected only a few times. This chain uses TRBV9 with TRBJ2-5; D is perhaps TRBD1 (5 bases). The germline V and J ends were trimmed by 4 bases and 7 bases, with 17 bases remaining between them. The CDR3 extends over 14 amino acids. In germline, CDR1 is SGDLS, CDR2 YYNGEE. Here the CDR3 reads CASSLNQGWGTQYF. The CDR3 DNA follows: TGTGCCAGCAGCCTAAATCAGGGCTGGGGGACCCAGTACTTC.

This clone came up a few times. The genes are TRBV7-2 and TRBJ2-3; possible D gene TRBD2, 6 bases. V was shortened by 0 bases and J by 6 bases, with 13 bases between the two germline ends. The CDR3 runs to 15 residues. CDR1 SGHTA and CDR2 FQGNSA come from the germline V gene. The CDR3 DNA sequence: TGTGCCAGCAGCTTAGCGGGACTGGCGGGCGATACGCAGTATTTT. This gives the protein CASSLAGLAGDTQYF.

This clone showed up just a few times. This chain uses TRBV29-1 with TRBJ2-5; TRBD1 matches 8 bases. The germline V gene has CDR1 SQVTM and CDR2 ANQGSEA. V lost 6 bases, J lost 1 base, and 4 bases stayed unmatched. The CDR3 contains 13 residues. The chain's CDR3 is CSVADRGQETQYF. Here the CDR3 DNA reads TGCAGCGTGGCCGACAGGGGCCAAGAGACCCAGTACTTC.

The chain joins TRBV7-9 to TRBJ1-2; D unresolved. The CDR3 loop spans 14 amino acids. V was pared by 1 base and J by 7 bases, with 13 bases between. Germline loops: CDR1 SEHNR, CDR2 FQNEAQ (reference sequence). The CDR3 bases are TGTGCCAGCAGCTTAGACGCGGGAGTGGGTGGCTACACCTTC. Encoded protein: CASSLDAGVGGYTF.

This clone came up a few times. The chain links TRBV9 to TRBJ1-2; 8 positions match TRBD1. CDR3 size: 15 residues. Per the germline V gene, CDR1 is SGDLS and CDR2 is YYNGEE. Unmatched junction bases numbered 7, after V lost 3 bases and J lost 3 bases. CDR3 region: CASSATTGVDYGYTF. The CDR3, as DNA: TGTGCCAGCAGCGCCACGACAGGGGTCGACTATGGCTACACCTTC.

This chain connects TRBV2 to TRBJ2-1; 9 positions match TRBD2. CDR1 SNHLY and CDR2 FYNNEI come from the germline V gene. The CDR3 is 13 residues long. The junction had 9 bases not matched to a gene; V was cut back by 9 bases and J by 9 bases. CDR3 sequence (DNA): TGTGCCAGAAAGGCGGGGGGGCGAGCTGAGCAGTTCTTC. It yields the protein CARKAGGRAEQFF.

The chain uses TRBV11-2 and TRBJ2-3; TRBD2 matches 7 bases. The CDR3 runs to 14 residues. The trim removed 6 bases at V and 3 bases at J, leaving 6 bases unmatched. CDR1 and CDR2 from the germline V gene are SGHAT and FQNNGV. CDR3 nucleotides: TGTGCCAGCAGATCGGTTAGCGGGACAGATACGCAGTATTTT. Its translation is CASRSVSGTDTQYF.

A few counts support this clone. This chain joins TRBV7-3 and TRBJ1-2; a weak D match, TRBD1 (5 bases). Germline V gene lookup returns CDR1 SGHTA and CDR2 FQGTGA. This CDR3 is 12 amino acids long. V shed 5 bases and J shed 7 bases, with 11 bases lying between them. The CDR3 DNA sequence: TGTGCCAGCAGCCCCTTTGGGGCTGGCTACACCTTC. Encoded protein: CASSPFGAGYTF.

V and J are TRBV18 and TRBJ2-1; D might be TRBD1 or TRBD2, each matching 5 bases. The CDR3 totals 13 residues. Germline CDR1 is KGHSH and CDR2 is LQKENI. With 5 bases removed from V and 11 bases from J, the gap between germline ends came to 16 bases. In DNA form, the CDR3 reads TGTGCCAGCTCATCCACCCTCAGGGAGAAGCAGTTCTTC. Translation gives CASSSTLREKQFF.

V gene TRBV7-8 combines with J gene TRBJ2-7; D is unresolved. V lost 6 bases and J 3 bases, leaving 18 bases between the germline ends. The CDR3 extends over 15 amino acids. CDR1 is SGHVS, CDR2 FQNEAQ, per germline. CDR3 DNA: TGTGCCAGCAGTCCCCGACGGGTACCCCTCTACGAGCAGTACTTC. Amino acid sequence: CASSPRRVPLYEQYF.

The J gene is TRBJ2-5, the V gene TRBV10-3; 11 bases agree with TRBD2. Germline V lookup: CDR1 ENHRY, CDR2 SYGVKD. This CDR3 comprises 16 residues. Losses at the gene ends were 4 bases for V and 5 bases for J; bases not matched to a gene: 9. CDR3 loop: CAISVGLAASGETQYF. The DNA for the CDR3 is TGTGCCATCAGTGTGGGACTAGCGGCCTCTGGGGAGACCCAGTACTTC.

The rearrangement uses TRBV7-9 and TRBJ1-4; D uncertain. The CDR3 is made up of 15 amino acids. V lost 2 bases, J lost 0 bases, and 7 bases lay in between. Germline V gene data show CDR1 as SEHNR and CDR2 as FQNEAQ (reference sequence). CDR3 sequence: CASSLTTATNEKLFF. The CDR3 nucleotides read TGTGCCAGCAGCTTAACGACCGCAACTAATGAAAAACTGTTTTTT.

The chain links TRBV9 to TRBJ2-3; TRBD2 aligns across 11 bases. This CDR3 is 16 amino acids long. V was clipped by 0 bases and J by 7 bases; unmatched bases: 7. The germline V gene has CDR1 SGDLS and CDR2 YYNGEE. The CDR3 nucleotides are TGTGCCAGCAGCGTAGAAGGGACTAGCGGTCTTAATACGCAGTATTTT. The encoded protein is CASSVEGTSGLNTQYF.